This T cell receptor (beta chain) was profiled in a study of cytomegalovirus exposure and HLA in healthy donors. This table comes from immunoSEQ multiplex PCR, and its TCRdb copy is limited to in-frame clones, with some not included. The sample includes about 150,000 clones, roughly 89% of them seen just once. CDR3 size: 15 residues. V was clipped by 3 bases and J by 4 bases; unmatched bases: 7. The V gene's germline CDR1 is MNHNS and CDR2 SASEGT. The chain is built from TRBV6-1 and TRBJ1-2, with 8 bases fitting TRBD1. The sample consisted of PBMCs. The sequence derives from a man in his late teens or twenties in good health and CMV-seropositive. CDR3 DNA: TGTGCCAGCAGTGAGCGAGACAGGGGACCCTATGGCTACACCTTC. This encodes CASSERDRGPYGYTF.